This T cell receptor (beta chain) is drawn from a study of cytotoxic CD8 clonotypes in ibrutinib-treated CLL. Study-level findings and limits: Investigators sampled sustained-remission and progressing patients at differing times.

The CDR3 has 16 residues. V lost 4 bases, J lost 7 bases, and 8 bases stayed unmatched. The V gene's germline CDR1 is LNHDA and CDR2 SQIVND (reference sequence). About this clone: What it binds is not known.

Produced via immunoSEQ multiplex PCR; TCRdb's table is partial and in-frame only. The sample carries tens of thousands of clones, about nine tenths recorded once. This sequence joins TRBV19 and TRBJ2-1, with TRBD2 matching over 12 bases. This material consisted of PBMCs, taken after 12 months of ibrutinib treatment. This TCR came from a human donor with chronic lymphocytic leukemia. Here the CDR3 reads CASSRQTSGSRNEQFF. In DNA form, the CDR3 reads TGTGCCAGTAGTAGACAGACTAGCGGGAGTCGTAATGAGCAGTTCTTC.